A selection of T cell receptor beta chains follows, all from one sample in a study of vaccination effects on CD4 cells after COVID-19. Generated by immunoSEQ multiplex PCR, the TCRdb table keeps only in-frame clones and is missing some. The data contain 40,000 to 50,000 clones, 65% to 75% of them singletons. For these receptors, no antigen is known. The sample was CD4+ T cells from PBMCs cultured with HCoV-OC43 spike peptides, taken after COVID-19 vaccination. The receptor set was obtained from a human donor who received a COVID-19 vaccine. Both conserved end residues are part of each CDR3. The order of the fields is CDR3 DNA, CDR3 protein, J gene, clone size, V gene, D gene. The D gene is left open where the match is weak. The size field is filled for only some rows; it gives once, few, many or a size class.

TGCAGCGTCCTGATGGGGACCGGGAACACTGAAGCTTTCTTT CSVLMGTGNTEAFF TRBJ1-1 - TRBV29-1 -
TGTGCCACCAGCAGGGCCCGGGCGCGTAGCAATCAGCCCCAGCATTTT CATSRARARSNQPQHF TRBJ1-5 - TRBV15 -
TGTGCCAGCAGCAGGGACTACTCCTACGAGCAGTACTTC CASSRDYSYEQYF TRBJ2-7 - TRBV6-5 TRBD2
TGTGCCAGCAGTTACGGGGACCGTAGGCTGACAGAGGACGCTTTCTTT CASSYGDRRLTEDAFF TRBJ1-1 - TRBV6-6 -
TGTGCCAGCAGAGACAGATCTTTGAACACTGAAGCTTTCTTT CASRDRSLNTEAFF TRBJ1-1 - TRBV6-5 -
TGTGCCAGCGGAACTAGCAATCAGCCCCAGCATTTT CASGTSNQPQHF TRBJ1-5 few TRBV3-1/TRBV3-2 -
TGTGCCAGCGTTAGCGCGGCGGGAGGGTACAATGAGCAGTTCTTC CASVSAAGGYNEQFF TRBJ2-1 - TRBV6-5 TRBD2
TGTGCCAGCAGCCTGGGACTAGCGGGTCGATACGAGCAGTACTTC CASSLGLAGRYEQYF TRBJ2-7 - TRBV5-6 TRBD2
TGTGCCAGCAGCTTAGGTCGCCAGTTTGAAGCTTTCTTT CASSLGRQFEAFF TRBJ1-1 - TRBV11-3 -
TGTGCCAGCAGCCCCAGGGTTACCCACGAGCAGTACTTC CASSPRVTHEQYF TRBJ2-7 - TRBV7-8 -
TGCAGCGTTGGGCCGGGGGCCCCAGATACGCAGTATTTT CSVGPGAPDTQYF TRBJ2-3 - TRBV29-1 -
TGTGCCAGCAGTGAAGGAGGGGACAGGGTCTTGTACTTC CASSEGGDRVLYF TRBJ2-7 - TRBV2 TRBD1
TGTGCCAGCAGCTGGAGGTCCGGGAACCAAGAGACCCAGTACTTC CASSWRSGNQETQYF TRBJ2-5 - TRBV5-6 -
TGTGCCAGCATCTCAAGGGCGGGAGCGTCCTACGAGCAGTACTTC CASISRAGASYEQYF TRBJ2-7 few TRBV6-5 TRBD2
TGCAGCGTTGAAGTAGGACAGCAGCTAAGGGAGCAGTACTTC CSVEVGQQLREQYF TRBJ2-7 - TRBV29-1 -
TGTGCCAGCAGCTATGGGTCTACATCGGGGGAGCTGTTTTTT CASSYGSTSGELFF TRBJ2-2 few TRBV11-2 -
TGCGCCAGCAATCCGACTGGGCCCTCCTACGAGCAGTACTTC CASNPTGPSYEQYF TRBJ2-7 - TRBV10-2 -
TGCGCCAGCAGTGATTTCGACCCCTGGACTAGCGGGAACACAGATACGCAGTATTTT CASSDFDPWTSGNTDTQYF TRBJ2-3 - TRBV10-2 TRBD2
TGTGCCTGGAGTCCCCCAGGGGAATTT CAWSPPGEF TRBJ1-1 - TRBV30 -
TGTGCCAGTAGTGTTAGACTAGCGGGGGGGCTGGGTGAGCAGTTCTTC CASSVRLAGGLGEQFF TRBJ2-1 - TRBV19 TRBD2
TGTGCCAGCAGCCCACAGGGTATGAACACTGAAGCTTTCTTT CASSPQGMNTEAFF TRBJ1-1 - TRBV25-1 -
TGTGCCAGCAGCCAGGGGACGAAGGTGGGACCTGGGGCCAACGTCCTGACTTTC CASSQGTKVGPGANVLTF TRBJ2-6 - TRBV3-1/TRBV3-2 -
TGCAGCGTTGTGGGGACTAGCGGGATTGGCTACGAGCAGTACTTC CSVVGTSGIGYEQYF TRBJ2-7 - TRBV29-1 TRBD2
TGTGCCATCAGTGAGGCCGGGACTAGCACAGATACGCAGTATTTT CAISEAGTSTDTQYF TRBJ2-3 - TRBV10-3 -
TGTGCCAGCAGCCAACTAGCGGGAGGGCATAATGAGCAGTTCTTC CASSQLAGGHNEQFF TRBJ2-1 - TRBV3-1/TRBV3-2 TRBD2
TGTGCCAGCAGTTATCTCAGGAACACTGAAGCTTTCTTT CASSYLRNTEAFF TRBJ1-1 - TRBV6-2/TRBV6-3 -
TGCGCCAGCAGCACCGGACAGGGGGCTGAAAAACTGTTTTTT CASSTGQGAEKLFF TRBJ1-4 - TRBV5-1 TRBD1
TGTGCCAGCAGTGGAGGGCGAGGGTCTTCGAACACTGAAGCTTTCTTT CASSGGRGSSNTEAFF TRBJ1-1 - TRBV2 -
TGCGCCAGCAGTGCGAGACAGGGCGTAGGCACTGAAGCTTTCTTT CASSARQGVGTEAFF TRBJ1-1 few TRBV10-1 TRBD1
TGTGCCAGCAGCCTCGGGAGTGGGGGTCCCTCTGGAAACACCATATATTTT CASSLGSGGPSGNTIYF TRBJ1-3 - TRBV11-3 -
TGTGCCAGCAGCTTAGACCGGGCTAGGGGCTACACCTTC CASSLDRARGYTF TRBJ1-2 few TRBV11-2 -
TGTGCCAGCATGTACTCCCGGAGGGAGACCCAGTACTTC CASMYSRRETQYF TRBJ2-5 - TRBV6-5 -
TGTGCCAGCAGCTTGGCCGCGGACAGACCCTACGAGCAGTACTTC CASSLAADRPYEQYF TRBJ2-7 - TRBV5-4 -
- CASSTSGELFF TRBJ2-2 few TRBV27 -
TGTGCCTGGAGTGTACCAGACAGGAACACTGAAGCTTTCTTT CAWSVPDRNTEAFF TRBJ1-1 - TRBV30 -
TGTGCCAGCAGCCAGGGGGAATATGGCTACACCTTC CASSQGEYGYTF TRBJ1-2 few TRBV11-1 TRBD1
TGTGCCACCAGTGGGGGGGGTTTCTCCTACAATGAGCAGTTCTTC CATSGGGFSYNEQFF TRBJ2-1 - TRBV24-1 TRBD2
TGTGCCAGCAGTGAGATCGTGACAACCTCTGGAAACACCATATATTTT CASSEIVTTSGNTIYF TRBJ1-3 few TRBV2 -
TGCGCCAGCAGCGCACAGAGTGACACTGAAGCTTTCTTT CASSAQSDTEAFF TRBJ1-1 - TRBV5-1 -
TGCAGTGCTAGTGGGCGAACTGAAGCTTTCTTT CSASGRTEAFF TRBJ1-1 - TRBV20-1 -
TGTGCCAGCAGCCCCTATTCCCCCCTAAGTGGGGGAAACTATGGCTACACCTTC CASSPYSPLSGGNYGYTF TRBJ1-2 - TRBV3-1/TRBV3-2 -
TGTGCCAGCAGTGAAGGACAGGGGGGGTTCGATACGCAGTATTTT CASSEGQGGFDTQYF TRBJ2-3 - TRBV6-1 TRBD1
TGTGCCAGCAGCCTACTTCAGGGAACTGAAGCTTTCTTT CASSLLQGTEAFF TRBJ1-1 few TRBV12-3/TRBV12-4 -
TGTGCCTGGAGTCCGGGACAGGGTAATGAAAAACTGTTTTTT CAWSPGQGNEKLFF TRBJ1-4 - TRBV30 TRBD1
TGCGCCAGCAGTTTTGTCAACTACGAGCAGTACTTC CASSFVNYEQYF TRBJ2-7 - TRBV10-2 -
TGTGCCAGCAGTGAAATGATCCCCACAGGCTCCTACAATGAGCAGTTCTTC CASSEMIPTGSYNEQFF TRBJ2-1 once TRBV6-1 -
TGCGCCAGCAGCTTGAGGGGGGGCGCGAATGGAGATACGCAGTATTTT CASSLRGGANGDTQYF TRBJ2-3 - TRBV5-1 -
TGTGCCAGCAGCCCTCTAGCGGGAGTACTAGATACGCAGTATTTT CASSPLAGVLDTQYF TRBJ2-3 once TRBV11-2 TRBD2
TGTGCCAGCAGTGCCGGGACCCTGGAGAATCAGCCCCAGCATTTT CASSAGTLENQPQHF TRBJ1-5 - TRBV27 -